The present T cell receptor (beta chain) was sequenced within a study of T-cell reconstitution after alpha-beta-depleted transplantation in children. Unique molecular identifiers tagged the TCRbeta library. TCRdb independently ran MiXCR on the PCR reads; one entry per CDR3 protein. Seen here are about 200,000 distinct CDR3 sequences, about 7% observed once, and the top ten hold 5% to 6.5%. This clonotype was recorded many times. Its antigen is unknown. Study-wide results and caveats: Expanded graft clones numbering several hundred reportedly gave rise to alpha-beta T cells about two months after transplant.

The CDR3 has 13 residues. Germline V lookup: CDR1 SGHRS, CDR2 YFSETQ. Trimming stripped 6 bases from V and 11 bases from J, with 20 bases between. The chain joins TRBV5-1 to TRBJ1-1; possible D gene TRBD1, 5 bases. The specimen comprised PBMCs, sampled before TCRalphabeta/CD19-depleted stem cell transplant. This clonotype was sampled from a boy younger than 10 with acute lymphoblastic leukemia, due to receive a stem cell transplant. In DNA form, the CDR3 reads TGCGCCAGCATCCAACAAAACCAGGGAGACGCTTTCTTT. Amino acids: CASIQQNQGDAFF.